A single T cell receptor beta chain is shown here with its context. TCRdb itself ran the PCR reads through MiXCR, one entry per CDR3 protein. The sample lists over 2,000 distinct CDR3 sequences; approximately 46% were seen once. These data belong to a study of immune characterization of retroperitoneal liposarcoma. Germline-derived CDR1 and CDR2 are SGHTA and FQGNSA. This CDR3 is 15 amino acids long. The TCR was taken from a female donor with retroperitoneal liposarcoma. The sequencing sample was made of tumor tissue. The chain couples TRBV7-2 to TRBJ2-5; D tentatively reads TRBD1 or TRBD2 (5 bases each). The DNA end lines up better with TRBJ2-1; the J call may be wrong. CDR3 protein: CASSLVRGRYNEQFF. The CDR3 DNA is TGTGCCAGCAGCTTAGTGAGGGGCCGATACAATGAGCAGTTCTTC.